The clone carrying this T cell receptor (beta chain) was recorded only once. Its antigen is as yet unknown. The data stem from a study of Ad26.COV2.S vaccination and SARS-CoV-2 variants. Whole-study results and caveats: Vaccine recipients had higher spike-specific TCR breadth than placebo recipients.

The V and J ends lost 6 bases and 2 bases, in that order; junction bases with no gene match: 5. The CDR3 has 14 amino acids. Germline-derived CDR1 and CDR2 are LGHDT and YNNKEL (reference sequence). As to treatment: around 19 received Ad26.COV2.S at low or high dose, single or two shots; 5 received placebo; per-sample allocation not given. Repertoires come from day 63 after the first vaccine or placebo injection. TCRdb keeps only in-frame clones here, not all; method: immunoSEQ multiplex PCR. Found here are about 680,000 clones, roughly 90% of them singletons; the top ten hold approximately 1.5%. The gene calls are TRBV3-1 (or the pseudogene TRBV3-2) and TRBJ2-3; 7 nucleotides match TRBD2. The clonotype originates from a person aged 18 to 65 who received the Ad26.COV2.S COVID-19 vaccine or a placebo. The input for sequencing was peripheral blood, taken in a trial of Ad26.COV2.S vaccine versus placebo. The CDR3 reads CASRSTSATDTQYF. The CDR3 nucleotides read TGTGCCAGCAGGAGTACTAGCGCCACAGATACGCAGTATTTT.